These T cell receptor beta chains were read from a single sample in a study of blood T cells in healthy people across ages. TCRdb re-called the 5' RACE reads with MiXCR, one entry per CDR3 protein. The data show 550,000 to 650,000 distinct CDR3 sequences, around 31% seen once. The sequencing sample was made of blood. These receptors originate from a woman older than 75 in good health. Each CDR3 is given with its conserved first and last residue. D genes are given only for firm matches. Size is stated for part of the rows, as once, few or many counts, or as a class when the clone is expanded.

cdr3_nt cdr3_aa v_call d_call clone_size j_call
TGTGCCAGCAGCAAGTGGGCCTCCTCCTACGAGCAGTACTTC CASSKWASSYEQYF TRBV7-9 NA many TRBJ2-7
TGCAGTGCGTCCAGGGACACTTTATTTTTTAACTATGGCTACACCTTC CSASRDTLFFNYGYTF TRBV20-1 NA NA TRBJ1-2
TGCGCCAGCAGTGAGAACATGGTAGCGGGAAGCACAGATACGCAGTATTTT CASSENMVAGSTDTQYF TRBV10-2 TRBD2 NA TRBJ2-3
TGTGCCAGCAGCTTTGGACTGGGGAACACCGGGGAGCTGTTTTTT CASSFGLGNTGELFF TRBV7-3 NA few TRBJ2-2
TGTGCCTGGAGTGGGGCTAGATTCTCCTACGAGCAGTACTTC CAWSGARFSYEQYF TRBV30 NA many TRBJ2-7
TGTGCCAGCAGCGAGGGACGACAGTCATACACTGAAGCTTTCTTT CASSEGRQSYTEAFF TRBV9 NA NA TRBJ1-1
TGCAGCGTATCTAGCGGGGTGTTCCCTCCACAAGCGTTCTTC CSVSSGVFPPQAFF TRBV29-1 TRBD2 many TRBJ2-1
TGTGCCAGCAGGACGGGACACTCAAACAACTATGGCTACACCTTC CASRTGHSNNYGYTF TRBV6-1 NA many TRBJ1-2
TGTGCCAGCACTCCGGTATCGGGACTAGCGGGGCCTCCCTCCTACAATGAGCAGTTCTTC CASTPVSGLAGPPSYNEQFF TRBV12-3/TRBV12-4 TRBD2 NA TRBJ2-1
TGTGCCACCAGCCCCGGCGGGTCCTACGAGCAGTACTTC CATSPGGSYEQYF TRBV15 NA NA TRBJ2-7
TGTGCCACCCGACCATGGACTAGCGGGGGGTCCTACAATGAGCAGTTCTTC CATRPWTSGGSYNEQFF TRBV6-1 TRBD2 many TRBJ2-1
TGCAGCGTTTCTCAGGGGCAGAACACTGAAGCTTTCTTT CSVSQGQNTEAFF TRBV29-1 NA many TRBJ1-1
TGTGCCAGCAGCCAAGATATAATAGGGGGCCGAGAAAAACTGTTTTTT CASSQDIIGGREKLFF TRBV3-1 TRBD1 NA TRBJ1-4
TGTGCCAGCAGTGAAGCCAGTCGGTCCTGGGGGAATGAGCAGTTCTTC CASSEASRSWGNEQFF TRBV6-1 NA many TRBJ2-1
TGTGCCAGCAGCGTAGCCCCGGGACAGGGTGGTAATTCACCCCTCCACTTT CASSVAPGQGGNSPLHF TRBV9 TRBD1 few TRBJ1-6
TGTGCCAGCAGCCACCGGACAGGGGTGACCGGGGAGCTGTTTTTT CASSHRTGVTGELFF TRBV14 TRBD1 NA TRBJ2-2
TGTGCCAGCACCCTGGGGGGGAATCAGCCCCAGCATTTT CASTLGGNQPQHF TRBV7-9 NA many TRBJ1-5
TGTGCCAGCAGCTTAGCGCATACCACAGATACGCAGTATTTT CASSLAHTTDTQYF TRBV7-2 NA many TRBJ2-3
TGTGCCAGCAGTAGGACTAGCGGGAGGGCCGGAGGCACAGATACGCAGTATTTT CASSRTSGRAGGTDTQYF TRBV27 TRBD2 few TRBJ2-3
TGTGCCAGCAGACAGGGAATAACCCAGCCCCAGCATTTT CASRQGITQPQHF TRBV7-8 NA NA TRBJ1-5
TGTGCCAGCAGCTTAGGACTGACGGGGTTCTTC CASSLGLTGFF TRBV7-2 NA many TRBJ2-1
TGTGCCAGCAGTGAGAAACTGTACAATGAGCAGTTCTTC CASSEKLYNEQFF TRBV6-1 NA NA TRBJ2-1
TGCAGTGCTATCATGGGGGGCCGAGGTACGCAGTATTTT CSAIMGGRGTQYF TRBV20-1 NA many TRBJ2-3
TGTGCCAGCAGTTTATCGATGGTTCCAACTAATGAAAAACTGTTTTTT CASSLSMVPTNEKLFF TRBV27 NA few TRBJ1-4
TGTGCCAGCAGCCAGACAGGGGGTGGCGAGCAGTACTTC CASSQTGGGEQYF TRBV7-9 TRBD1 many TRBJ2-7
TGCAGTGCTATCCCTGTGGGGGGCGAGCAGTACTTC CSAIPVGGEQYF TRBV20-1 NA many TRBJ2-7
TGCAGTGCTAGAGACGTATACAGGGGCTATGGCTACACCTTC CSARDVYRGYGYTF TRBV20-1 TRBD1 NA TRBJ1-2
TGTGCCAGCAGCTTAGCGGGACACCTTTACGATGAGCAGTTCTTC CASSLAGHLYDEQFF TRBV7-3 NA NA TRBJ2-1
TGTGCCAGCAGCCACAGTCGGGGACAGGGGAACACTGAAGCTTTCTTT CASSHSRGQGNTEAFF TRBV4-2 TRBD1 NA TRBJ1-1
TGTGCCAGCAGCCAATCCGGGGGAATTTTAGCTTTCTTT CASSQSGGILAFF TRBV3-1 NA few TRBJ1-1
TGCAGTGCTAGAGTGGGGACCGGGGAGCTGTTTTTT CSARVGTGELFF TRBV20-1 NA NA TRBJ2-2
TGTGCCAGCAGCGACGGGACTTTTTACGAGCAGTACTTC CASSDGTFYEQYF TRBV5-4 NA many TRBJ2-7
TGCGCCAGCAGCTTGGACCAATTTGGAAGCCAAGAGACCCAGTACTTC CASSLDQFGSQETQYF TRBV5-1 NA few TRBJ2-5
TGTGCCAGTAGGGGGGTGGCTAGCGGGAGTAATGAGCAGTTCTTC CASRGVASGSNEQFF TRBV19 TRBD2 once TRBJ2-1
TGCGCCAGCGCTTCTACAGGGGGCGCGAGGACGGGTGCCAAAAACATTCAGTACTTC CASASTGGARTGAKNIQYF TRBV10-2 TRBD1 few TRBJ2-4
TGTGCCAGCAGTTTCGTCCGGGACAATACGCAGTATTTT CASSFVRDNTQYF TRBV28 NA NA TRBJ2-3
TGTGCCTGGAGTGTACAAGGCTATGGCTACACCTTC CAWSVQGYGYTF TRBV30 NA NA TRBJ1-2
TGTGCCACCGAGACAGGTTTGGACACAGATACGCAGCACTTC CATETGLDTDTQHF TRBV15 NA NA TRBJ2-7
TGCGCCAGCAGCTTGGATGGGACGGTCACAGATACGCAGTATTTT CASSLDGTVTDTQYF TRBV5-1 NA many TRBJ2-3
TGTGCCAGCAGTCTCGGGCTCGGGGGGGCCCCCCCCGATGAGCAGTTCTTC CASSLGLGGAPPDEQFF TRBV27 TRBD2 few TRBJ2-1
TGTGCCAGCAGCGCCCACACATTACCTGGGGGAACAGATACGCAGTATTTT CASSAHTLPGGTDTQYF TRBV9 NA few TRBJ2-3
TGTGCCAGCAGCCTGGGGGGGCCTGGTGAAGCTTTCTTT CASSLGGPGEAFF TRBV12-3/TRBV12-4 NA many TRBJ1-1
TGCGCCAGCAGCCAGAAAAAGGGACTACCAAGCTCCTACGAGCAGTACTTC CASSQKKGLPSSYEQYF TRBV4-1 TRBD2 NA TRBJ2-7
TGTGCCAGCAGCTCGCCCCCCGGAAGACTAGCGGGGGGGAGAAACGCCGGGGAGCTGTTTTTT CASSSPPGRLAGGRNAGELFF TRBV11-2 TRBD2 NA TRBJ2-2
TGTGCCAGCACCTTCTCGGAACGGGGAACGGATACGCAGTATTTT CASTFSERGTDTQYF TRBV7-2 NA NA TRBJ2-3
TGTGCCAGCAGTCCAGCGACCGGGACAGGGAGCACAGATACGCAGTATTTT CASSPATGTGSTDTQYF TRBV12-3/TRBV12-4 TRBD1 NA TRBJ2-3